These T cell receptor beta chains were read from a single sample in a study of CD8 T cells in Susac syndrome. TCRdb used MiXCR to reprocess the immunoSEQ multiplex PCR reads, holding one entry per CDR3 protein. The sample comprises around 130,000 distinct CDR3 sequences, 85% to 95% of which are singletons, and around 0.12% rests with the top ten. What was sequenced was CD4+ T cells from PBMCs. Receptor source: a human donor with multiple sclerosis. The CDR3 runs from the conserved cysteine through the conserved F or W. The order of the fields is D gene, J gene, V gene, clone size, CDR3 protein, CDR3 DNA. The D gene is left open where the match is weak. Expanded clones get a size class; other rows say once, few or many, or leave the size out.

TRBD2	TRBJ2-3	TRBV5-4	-	CASSLASGTSGSSSTDTQYF	TGTGCCAGCAGCTTGGCCTCCGGGACTAGCGGGAGTAGTAGCACAGATACGCAGTATTTT
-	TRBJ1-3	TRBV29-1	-	CSGGASGNTIYF	TGCAGCGGTGGGGCCTCTGGAAACACCATATATTTT
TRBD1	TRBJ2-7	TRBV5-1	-	CASRHQGVGGGSYEQYF	TGCGCCAGCAGGCACCAGGGGGTTGGGGGCGGCTCCTACGAGCAGTACTTC
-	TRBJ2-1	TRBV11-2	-	CASSLDQGRIYNEQFF	TGTGCCAGCAGCTTAGATCAAGGCCGGATCTACAATGAGCAGTTCTTC
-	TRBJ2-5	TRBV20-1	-	CSASTPPRGETQYF	TGCAGTGCTAGTACCCCCCCCCGGGGAGAGACCCAGTACTTC
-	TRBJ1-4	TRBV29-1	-	CSVGGEKLFF	TGCAGCGTTGGGGGTGAAAAACTGTTTTTT
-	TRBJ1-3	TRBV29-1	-	CSVEGGSGNTIYF	TGCAGCGTTGAAGGGGGCTCTGGAAACACCATATATTTT
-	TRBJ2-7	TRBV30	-	CAWSVRRQQVASYEQYF	TGTGCCTGGAGTGTACGGCGCCAGCAGGTCGCCTCCTACGAGCAGTACTTC
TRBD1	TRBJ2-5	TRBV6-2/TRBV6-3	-	CATGQGTETQYF	TGTGCCACCGGACAGGGTACGGAGACCCAGTACTTC
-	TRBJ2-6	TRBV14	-	CASSRWTPSGANVLTF	TGTGCCAGCAGCCGATGGACACCCTCTGGGGCCAACGTCCTGACTTTC
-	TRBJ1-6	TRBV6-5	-	CASRFSARNSPLHF	TGTGCCAGCAGGTTCTCGGCGCGGAATTCACCCCTCCACTTT
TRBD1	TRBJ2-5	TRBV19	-	CASSPRTGDQYF	TGTGCCAGTAGTCCCAGGACAGGGGACCAGTACTTC
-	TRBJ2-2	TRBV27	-	CASSSTQSTGELFF	TGTGCCAGCAGCTCCACTCAGTCCACCGGGGAGCTGTTTTTT
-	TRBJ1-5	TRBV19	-	CASSIMAASNQPQHF	TGTGCCAGTAGTATAATGGCAGCTAGCAATCAGCCCCAGCATTTT
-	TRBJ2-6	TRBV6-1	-	CASTESGANVLTF	TGTGCCAGCACCGAATCTGGGGCCAACGTCCTGACTTTC
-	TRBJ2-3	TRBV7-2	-	CASSLAIGSASTDTQYF	TGTGCCAGCAGCTTAGCGATAGGCAGCGCTAGCACAGATACGCAGTATTTT
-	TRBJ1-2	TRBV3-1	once	CASSQAVIGGGYTF	TGTGCCAGCAGCCAGGCAGTCATTGGGGGTGGCTACACCTTC
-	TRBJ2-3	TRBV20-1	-	CSAISDTQYF	TGCAGTGCTATTTCAGATACGCAGTATTTT
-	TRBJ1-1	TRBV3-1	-	CASSQVLGFLNTEAFF	TGTGCCAGCAGCCAAGTTTTAGGTTTCTTGAACACTGAAGCTTTCTTT
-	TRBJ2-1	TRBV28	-	CASSSMNEQFF	TGTGCCAGCAGTTCAATGAATGAGCAGTTCTTC
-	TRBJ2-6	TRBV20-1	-	CSGTGPGANVLTF	TGCAGTGGAACAGGGCCTGGGGCCAACGTCCTGACTTTC
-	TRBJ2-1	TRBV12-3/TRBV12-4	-	CASSFIDNEQFF	TGTGCCAGCAGTTTTATCGACAATGAGCAGTTCTTC
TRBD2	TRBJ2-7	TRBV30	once	CAWTRGVRSYEQYF	TGTGCCTGGACTCGGGGGGTCCGCTCCTACGAGCAGTACTTC
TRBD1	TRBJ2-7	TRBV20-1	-	CSASRRRGLSEQYF	TGCAGTGCTAGTCGTCGCAGGGGGCTATCGGAGCAGTACTTC
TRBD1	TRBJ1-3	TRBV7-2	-	CASAWTGGGHGSGNTIYF	TGTGCCAGCGCCTGGACAGGGGGCGGCCACGGTTCTGGAAACACCATATATTTT
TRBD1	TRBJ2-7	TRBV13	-	CASSRDRGYEQYF	TGTGCCAGCAGCCGGGACAGGGGCTACGAGCAGTACTTC
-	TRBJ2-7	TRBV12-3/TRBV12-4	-	CASSLHRDSYEQYF	TGTGCCAGCAGTCTTCACAGAGACTCCTACGAGCAGTACTTC
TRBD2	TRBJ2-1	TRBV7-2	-	CASSLAGTSRGHEQFF	TGTGCCAGCAGCTTAGCCGGGACTAGTAGGGGCCATGAGCAGTTCTTC
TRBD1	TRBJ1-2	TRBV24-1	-	CATSDTGQGAWNGYTF	TGTGCCACCAGTGACACGGGACAGGGGGCATGGAATGGCTACACCTTC
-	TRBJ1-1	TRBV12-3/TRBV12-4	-	CASTGWNTEAFF	TGTGCCAGCACCGGTTGGAACACTGAAGCTTTCTTT
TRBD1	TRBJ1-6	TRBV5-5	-	CASSPRDSGSPLHF	TGTGCCAGCAGCCCCCGGGACAGCGGTTCACCCCTCCACTTT
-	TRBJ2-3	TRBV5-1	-	CASSLDWGGANTQYF	TGCGCCAGCAGCTTGGATTGGGGGGGCGCAAATACGCAGTATTTT
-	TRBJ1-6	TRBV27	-	CATSSYNSPLHF	TGTGCCACAAGTTCCTATAATTCACCCCTCCACTTT
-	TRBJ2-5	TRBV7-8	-	CASSLDGGLETQYF	TGTGCCAGCAGCTTAGATGGGGGGCTGGAGACCCAGTACTTC
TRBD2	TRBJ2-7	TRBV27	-	CASSLTGLGGYEQYF	TGTGCCAGCAGTTTAACGGGACTAGGGGGCTACGAGCAGTACTTC
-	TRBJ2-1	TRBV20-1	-	CSARNPTTLQKLRGSYNEQFF	TGCAGTGCTAGAAATCCCACTACCTTACAAAAACTGCGGGGCTCCTACAATGAGCAGTTCTTC
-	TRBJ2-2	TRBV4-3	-	CASSPATQNTGELFF	TGCGCCAGCAGCCCCGCGACTCAGAACACCGGGGAGCTGTTTTTT
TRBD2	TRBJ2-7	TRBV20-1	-	CSVTSGSTNEQYF	TGCAGTGTCACTAGCGGGAGTACCAACGAGCAGTACTTC
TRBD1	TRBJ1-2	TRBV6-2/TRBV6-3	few	CASSYPGQGSYGYTF	TGTGCCAGCAGTTACCCCGGACAGGGTAGCTATGGCTACACCTTC
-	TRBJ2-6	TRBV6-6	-	CASRLQGTGANVLTF	TGTGCCAGCAGGTTACAGGGAACCGGGGCCAACGTCCTGACTTTC
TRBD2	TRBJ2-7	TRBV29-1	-	CSVALRLAVDEQYF	TGCAGCGTCGCTCTGCGACTAGCGGTAGACGAGCAGTACTTC
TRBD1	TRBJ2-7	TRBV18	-	CASSSLTGTGDEQYF	TGTGCCAGCTCATCACTAACTGGGACAGGGGACGAGCAGTACTTC
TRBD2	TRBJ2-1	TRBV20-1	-	CSANAPGGYNEQFF	TGCAGTGCCAACGCCCCGGGGGGGTACAATGAGCAGTTCTTC